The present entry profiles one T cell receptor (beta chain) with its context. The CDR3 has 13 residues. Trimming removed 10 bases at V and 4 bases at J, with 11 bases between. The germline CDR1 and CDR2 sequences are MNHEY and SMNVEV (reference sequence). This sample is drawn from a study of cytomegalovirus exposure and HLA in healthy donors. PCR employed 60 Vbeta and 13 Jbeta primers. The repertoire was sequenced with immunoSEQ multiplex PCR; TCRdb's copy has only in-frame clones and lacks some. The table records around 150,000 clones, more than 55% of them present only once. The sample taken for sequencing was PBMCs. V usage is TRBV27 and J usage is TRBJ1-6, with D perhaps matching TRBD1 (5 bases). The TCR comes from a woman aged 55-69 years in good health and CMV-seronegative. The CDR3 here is CATGRGYNSPLHF. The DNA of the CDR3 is TGTGCCACAGGGCGGGGGTATAATTCACCCCTCCACTTT.